This passage covers 21 T cell receptor beta chains from one sample sequenced in a study of cytomegalovirus exposure and HLA in healthy donors. Sequenced by immunoSEQ multiplex PCR; TCRdb stores in-frame clones only, minus some. Of about 69,000 clones detected, approximately 94% appear once; the ten largest clones hold about 0.93%. Sequencing input: PBMCs. The receptors were gathered from a young woman in good health and CMV-seronegative.

The chain has TRBV5-6 and TRBJ1-2; D uncertain. The CDR3 contains 15 residues. The ends were cut back, 0 bases at V and 6 bases at J, with 15 bases in the middle. Germline CDR1 SGHDT, CDR2 YYEEEE. Here the CDR3 reads CASSLAGQWRDGYTF. CDR3 nucleotide sequence: TGTGCCAGCAGCTTGGCGGGTCAGTGGAGAGATGGCTACACCTTC. Together with reference TRBV5-6 and TRBJ1-2, the CDR3 gives the full variable domain: DAGVTQSPTHLIKTRGQQVTLRCSPKSGHDTVSWYQQALGQGPQFIFQYYEEEERQRGNFPDRFSGHQFPNYSSELNVNALLLGDSALYLCASSLAGQWRDGYTFGSGTRLTVV.

V is TRBV5-6 and J is TRBJ2-1; 12 positions agree with TRBD2. The V gene end was trimmed by 3 bases and the J gene end by 9 bases; junction bases not matched to a gene: 7. CDR3 length: 15 residues. Germline V lookup: CDR1 SGHDT, CDR2 YYEEEE. The CDR3 loop reads CASSSEASGRGEQFF. CDR3 DNA: TGTGCCAGCAGCTCGGAGGCTAGCGGGAGGGGTGAGCAGTTCTTC.

The CDR3 here is CAGRPGQGSIQYF. CDR3 DNA sequence: TGTGCCGGAAGACCGGGACAGGGAAGTATCCAGTACTTC. The V and J genes are TRBV10-3 and TRBJ2-5, with TRBD1 matching 9 bases. Germline CDR1 ENHRY, CDR2 SYGVKD. Losses at the gene ends were 11 bases for V and 10 bases for J; bases not matched to a gene: 14. There are 13 residues in the CDR3.

This clone was seen only once. The genes are TRBV6-1 and TRBJ1-2; the D is unclear. Germline CDR1 is MNHNS and CDR2 is SASEGT. The CDR3 totals 13 residues. V was clipped by 1 base and J by 8 bases, with 11 bases between them. CDR3 coding DNA: TGTGCCAGCAGTGAAGTCCAGTATACGGGCTACACCTTC. Translating gives CASSEVQYTGYTF.

The rearrangement uses TRBV7-3 and TRBJ2-1, with 10 bases matching TRBD2. Germline lookup yields CDR1 SGHTA and CDR2 FQGTGA. The CDR3 has 15 amino acids. The V gene end was trimmed by 2 bases and the J gene end by 7 bases; junction bases not matched to a gene: 5. This CDR3 is CASSLQAGGPNEQFF. The CDR3 nucleotides read TGTGCCAGCAGCTTACAAGCGGGGGGGCCTAATGAGCAGTTCTTC.

This clone was detected only once. The J gene is TRBJ2-3, the V gene TRBV9; 16 bases are a match to TRBD2. V shed 2 bases and J 4 bases; nucleotides not matched to a gene: 4. The CDR3 has 17 amino acids. Germline V lookup: CDR1 SGDLS, CDR2 YYNGEE. In DNA form, the CDR3 reads TGTGCCAGCAGCGTCACCGGGACTAGCGGGGGGGCAGATACGCAGTATTTT. It encodes CASSVTGTSGGADTQYF.

J is TRBJ2-7 and V is TRBV28; TRBD1 is a possible D gene (6 bases). The CDR3 contains 13 residues. Germline CDR1 reads MDHEN; CDR2 reads SYDVKM. V was pared by 6 bases and J by 6 bases, with 15 bases between. The DNA of the CDR3 is TGTGCCAGCAGGGGGCAGGGGCAGGCCGAGCAGTACTTC. It codes for CASRGQGQAEQYF.

The chain is built from TRBV10-2 and TRBJ1-6; D is perhaps TRBD1 (5 bases). Trimming left V 3 bases short and J 7 bases short, with 13 bases between. The CDR3 runs to 15 residues. Germline V lookup: CDR1 WSHSY, CDR2 SAAADI. DNA for the CDR3: TGCGCCAGCAGTGACTGGGTACAGGTGAATTCACCCCTCCACTTT. Translated, it gives CASSDWVQVNSPLHF.

This clone was seen a single time. This chain connects TRBV2 to TRBJ2-3; TRBD2 matches at 10 bases. J was trimmed by 6 bases and V by 8 bases; bases with no gene match: 11. CDR1 SNHLY and CDR2 FYNNEI come from the germline V gene. The CDR3 loop spans 15 amino acids. CDR3 bases: TGTGCCAGCTCGATCCAGCGGGGGGGCTGGGATACGCAGTATTTT. It translates to CASSIQRGGWDTQYF.

V and J are TRBV9 and TRBJ1-5; 9 bases line up with TRBD1. The CDR3 has 17 residues. CDR1 and CDR2 (germline): SGDLS, YYNGEE. V lost 4 bases to trimming and J lost 1 base; unmatched junction nucleotides: 9. CDR3 protein: CASSPGQGTGSNQPQHF. For the CDR3, the DNA is TGTGCCAGCAGCCCCGGACAGGGGACGGGGAGCAATCAGCCCCAGCATTTT.

The gene calls are TRBV5-1 and TRBJ2-5; 11 bases agree with TRBD2. The CDR3 length is 16 residues. Germline lookup yields CDR1 SGHRS and CDR2 YFSETQ. The ends lost 1 base at V and 4 bases at J; junction bases unmatched: 6. DNA for the CDR3: TGCGCCAGCAGCTTGTTAGCGGGGGGGCTAAGAGAGACCCAGTACTTC. Amino acid sequence: CASSLLAGGLRETQYF.

The genes are TRBV30 and TRBJ2-7; 13 bases fit TRBD2. CDR1 GTSNPN and CDR2 SVGIG come from the germline V gene (reference sequence). V shed 5 bases, J shed 5 bases, and the junction held 3 bases outside the gene matches. The CDR3 runs 13 residues. DNA of the CDR3: TGTGCCTGGGCGACTAGCGGGAGGCACGAGCAGTACTTC. Translated, it gives CAWATSGRHEQYF.

The V call is TRBV28, the J call TRBJ2-5; 9 bases agree with TRBD1. The CDR3 covers 14 residues. Germline assignment: CDR1 MDHEN and CDR2 SYDVKM. V trimming: 5 bases; J trimming: 4 bases; junction bases outside the gene matches: 5. The CDR3 spells CASSPGGQGETQYF. The DNA of the CDR3 is TGTGCCAGCAGTCCGGGGGGACAGGGAGAGACCCAGTACTTC.

The chain carries TRBV6-5 and TRBJ1-4, with D maybe TRBD1 (5 bases). The germline V gene has CDR1 MNHEY and CDR2 SVGAGI. V was trimmed by 6 bases and J by 5 bases, leaving 16 bases between them. The CDR3 extends over 15 amino acids. This CDR3 is CASSQQRGNNEKLFF. CDR3 DNA: TGTGCCAGCAGCCAACAAAGGGGAAACAATGAAAAACTGTTTTTT.

This chain connects TRBV9 to TRBJ2-1, with TRBD2 matching 7 bases. From germline, CDR1 is SGDLS and CDR2 YYNGEE. The CDR3 totals 15 residues. Trimming took 0 bases from V and 4 from J; bases not matched to a gene: 4. The CDR3 nucleotides read TGTGCCAGCAGCGTAGCAACTAGCGATTACAATGAGCAGTTCTTC. This codes for CASSVATSDYNEQFF.

CDR3: CASSSGQVGSGNTIYF. Here the CDR3 DNA reads TGTGCCAGCAGTTCAGGACAGGTTGGCTCTGGAAACACCATATATTTT. V is TRBV6-6 and J is TRBJ1-3; 7 bases fit TRBD1. The CDR3 loop spans 16 amino acids. Germline CDR1 and CDR2: MNHNY and SVGAGI (reference sequence). The trim removed 4 bases at V and 0 bases at J, leaving 6 bases unmatched.

Only one count was recorded for this clone. The rearrangement uses TRBV7-6 and TRBJ2-3; D call uncertain. The ends were cut back, 4 bases at V and 2 bases at J, with 10 bases in the middle. The CDR3 has 14 residues. Germline-derived CDR1 and CDR2 are SGHVS and FNYEAQ. The CDR3 DNA sequence: TGTGCCAGCAGCTCCCCCCTGTACACAGATACGCAGTATTTT. Translating it yields CASSSPLYTDTQYF. The variable domain in full, with the rest retrieved from reference TRBV7-6 and TRBJ2-3, is GAGVSQSPRYKVTKRGQDVALRCDPISGHVSLYWYRQALGQGPEFLTYFNYEAQQDKSGLPNDRFSAERPEGSISTLTIQRTEQRDSAMYRCASSSPLYTDTQYFGPGTRLTVL.

J is TRBJ2-1 and V is TRBV9; 10 nucleotides match TRBD2. The ends lost 1 base at V and 7 bases at J; junction bases unmatched: 14. This CDR3 is 18 amino acids long. Germline V gene lookup returns CDR1 SGDLS and CDR2 YYNGEE. The chain's CDR3 is CASSVKVGPSGSGNEQFF. The CDR3 nucleotides read TGTGCCAGCAGCGTAAAGGTCGGGCCTAGCGGGAGTGGGAATGAGCAGTTCTTC.

The chain combines TRBV2 with TRBJ1-1, with D perhaps matching TRBD1 (5 bases). Germline V lookup: CDR1 SNHLY, CDR2 FYNNEI. V gave up 3 bases and J gave up 5 bases, with 13 bases separating them. The CDR3 spans 14 residues. CDR3 loop: CASSDPGGGTEAFF. CDR3 sequence (DNA): TGTGCCAGCAGTGACCCGGGTGGGGGGACTGAAGCTTTCTTT.

The chain couples TRBV4-1 to TRBJ1-1, with D hard to call. The CDR3 is made up of 14 amino acids. CDR1 and CDR2 from the germline V gene are MGHRA and YSYEKL. Trimming took 2 bases from V and 3 from J, leaving 10 bases between them. CDR3 residues: CASSQRGQYTEAFF. The CDR3 nucleotides are TGCGCCAGCAGCCAAAGAGGGCAGTACACTGAAGCTTTCTTT.

The chain links TRBV7-3 to TRBJ2-1; 7 positions match TRBD2. This CDR3 comprises 14 residues. V lost 5 bases, J lost 9 bases, and 10 bases stayed unmatched. Germline V lookup: CDR1 SGHTA, CDR2 FQGTGA. The CDR3, as DNA: TGTGCCAGCAGCAGGCGGGGCGGGGGTGTTGAGCAGTTCTTC. This translates into CASSRRGGGVEQFF.